The entry that follows covers one T cell receptor (beta chain) sequence. Its antigen is undetermined. This record belongs to a study of cytomegalovirus exposure and HLA in healthy donors. Looking at the study overall: Falling in the Caucasian-associated ancestry cluster were approximately 86% of 398 genotyped donors. Study-level results: In vitro testing confirmed a few CMV-associated chains as specific for CMV antigens.

PCR employed 60 Vbeta and 13 Jbeta primers. TCRdb's table, derived via immunoSEQ multiplex PCR, lists solely in-frame clones and lacks some. The sample holds about 77,000 clones. The V gene's germline CDR1 is MNHNS and CDR2 SASEGT. This CDR3 has 17 amino acids. The ends were cut back, 4 bases at V and 2 bases at J, with 20 bases in the middle. The chain is built from TRBV6-1 and TRBJ1-1; D remains unclear. The sample taken for sequencing was PBMCs. The sequence came from a man aged 50 or older in good health and CMV-seropositive. The CDR3, as DNA: TGTGCCAGCAGTGTCCGGACTCGTGGATCCTTAAACACTGAAGCTTTCTTT. This encodes CASSVRTRGSLNTEAFF.